This TCR beta chain was identified during a study of OX40 agonist ivuxolimab in advanced cancers. The CDR3 is made up of 15 amino acids. Germline V CDR1 and CDR2: MNHNS, SASEGT. The V end lost 2 bases, the J end lost 0 bases, and 8 bases lay between the germline ends. Sequencing used immunoSEQ multiplex PCR; TCRdb keeps in-frame clones, though not all of them. The sample lists around 37,000 clones, roughly four fifths seen once, with 20% in the top ten. The sequencing used CD4+ or CD8+ T cells sorted from blood, collected in a trial of the OX40 agonist ivuxolimab. This TCR was sampled from an adult with an advanced solid tumor such as melanoma, head and neck, liver or kidney cancer. This chain uses TRBV6-1 with TRBJ2-1, with no clear D. CDR3 protein: CASSERVGSYNEQFF. In DNA form, the CDR3 reads TGTGCCAGCAGTGAAAGGGTTGGCTCCTACAATGAGCAGTTCTTC.